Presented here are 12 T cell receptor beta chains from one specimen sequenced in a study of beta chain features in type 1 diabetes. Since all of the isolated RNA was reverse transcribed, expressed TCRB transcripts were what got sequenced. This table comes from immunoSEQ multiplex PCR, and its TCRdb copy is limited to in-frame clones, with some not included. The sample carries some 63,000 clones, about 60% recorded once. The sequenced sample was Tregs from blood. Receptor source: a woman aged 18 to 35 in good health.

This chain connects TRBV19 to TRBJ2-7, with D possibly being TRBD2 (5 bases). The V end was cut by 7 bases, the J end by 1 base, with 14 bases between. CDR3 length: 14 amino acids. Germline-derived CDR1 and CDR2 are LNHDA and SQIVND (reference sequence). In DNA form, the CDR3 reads TGTGCCAGTACCCCGGACTTATTTTCCTACGAGCAGTACTTC. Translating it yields CASTPDLFSYEQYF.

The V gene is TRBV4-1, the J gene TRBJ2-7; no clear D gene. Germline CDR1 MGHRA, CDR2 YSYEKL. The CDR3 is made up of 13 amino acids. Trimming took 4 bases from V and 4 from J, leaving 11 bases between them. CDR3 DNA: TGCGCCAGCAGCCTGGCCCCTTCTTACGAGCAGTACTTC. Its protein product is CASSLAPSYEQYF.

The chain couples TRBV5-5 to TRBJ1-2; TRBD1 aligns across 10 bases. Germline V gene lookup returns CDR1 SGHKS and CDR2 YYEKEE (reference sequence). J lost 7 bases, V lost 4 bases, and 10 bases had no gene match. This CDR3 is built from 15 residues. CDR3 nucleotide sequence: TGTGCCAGCAGCCGCGCCCTGGGACAGGGGTCTGGCTACACCTTC. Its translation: CASSRALGQGSGYTF. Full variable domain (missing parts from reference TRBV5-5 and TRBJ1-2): DAGVTQSPTHLIKTRGQQVTLRCSPISGHKSVSWYQQVLGQGPQFIFQYYEKEERGRGNFPDRFSARQFPNYSSELNVNALLLGDSALYLCASSRALGQGSGYTFGSGTRLTVV.

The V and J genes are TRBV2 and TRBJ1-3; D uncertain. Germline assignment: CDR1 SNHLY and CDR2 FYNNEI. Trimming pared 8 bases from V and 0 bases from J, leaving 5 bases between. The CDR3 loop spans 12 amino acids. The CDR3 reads CASGSSGNTIYF. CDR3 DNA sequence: TGTGCCAGCGGGAGCTCTGGAAACACCATATATTTT.

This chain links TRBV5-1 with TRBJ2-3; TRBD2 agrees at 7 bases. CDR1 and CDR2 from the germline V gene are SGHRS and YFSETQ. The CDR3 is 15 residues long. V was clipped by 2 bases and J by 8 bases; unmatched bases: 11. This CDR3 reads CASSFGREVSGTQYF. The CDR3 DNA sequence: TGCGCCAGCAGCTTTGGTCGGGAGGTCTCTGGTACGCAGTATTTT.

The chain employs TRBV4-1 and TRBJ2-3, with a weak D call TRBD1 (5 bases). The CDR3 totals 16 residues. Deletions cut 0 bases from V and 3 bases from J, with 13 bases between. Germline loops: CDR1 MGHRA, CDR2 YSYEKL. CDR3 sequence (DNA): TGCGCCAGCAGCCAAGAAGGGGCAGGGTTGACAGATACGCAGTATTTT. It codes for CASSQEGAGLTDTQYF.

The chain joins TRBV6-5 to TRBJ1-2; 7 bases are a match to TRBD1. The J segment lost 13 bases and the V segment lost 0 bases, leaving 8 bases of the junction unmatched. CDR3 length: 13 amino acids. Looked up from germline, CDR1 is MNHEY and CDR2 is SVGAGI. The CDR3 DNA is TGTGCCAGCAGTTACTCGAGAGGGGGCTTCGTCACCTTC. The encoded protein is CASSYSRGGFVTF.

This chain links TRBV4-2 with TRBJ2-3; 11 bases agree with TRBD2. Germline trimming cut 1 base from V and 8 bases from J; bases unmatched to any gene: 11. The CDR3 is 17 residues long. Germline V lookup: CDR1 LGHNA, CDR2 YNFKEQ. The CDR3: CASSQGGLAGGIGTQYF. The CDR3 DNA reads TGTGCCAGCAGCCAAGGGGGGCTAGCGGGGGGAATCGGTACGCAGTATTTT.

CDR3 DNA sequence: TGTGCCAGCAGCTTGAGTTCAGGGTATAGGTTCGGCTCCTACGAGCAGTACTTC. It specifies CASSLSSGYRFGSYEQYF. V is TRBV7-6 and J is TRBJ2-7, with D possibly TRBD1 on 5 matching bases. This CDR3 is 18 amino acids long. The V gene lost 3 bases and the J gene lost 0 bases, with 21 bases spanning the gap. Germline CDR1 reads SGHVS; CDR2 reads FNYEAQ.

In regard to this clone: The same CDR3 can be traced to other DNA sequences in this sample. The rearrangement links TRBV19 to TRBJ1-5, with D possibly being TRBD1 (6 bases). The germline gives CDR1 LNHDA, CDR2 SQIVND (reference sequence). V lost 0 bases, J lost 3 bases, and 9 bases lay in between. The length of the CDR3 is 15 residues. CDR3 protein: CASSIDGGSNQPQHF. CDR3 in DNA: TGTGCCAGTAGTATAGATGGGGGCTCCAATCAGCCCCAGCATTTT.

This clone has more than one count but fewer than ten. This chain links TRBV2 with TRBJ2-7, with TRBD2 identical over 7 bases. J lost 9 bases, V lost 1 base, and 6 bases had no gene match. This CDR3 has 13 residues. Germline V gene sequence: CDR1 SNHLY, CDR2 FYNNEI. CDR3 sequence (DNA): TGTGCCAGCAGTGAAGGACTAGCCCTCCGGCAGTACTTC. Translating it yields CASSEGLALRQYF.

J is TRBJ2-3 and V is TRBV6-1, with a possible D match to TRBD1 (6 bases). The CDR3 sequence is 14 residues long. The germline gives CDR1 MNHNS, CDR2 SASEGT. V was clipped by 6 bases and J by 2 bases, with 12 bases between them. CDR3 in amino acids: CASRKTGATDTQYF. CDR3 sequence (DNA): TGTGCCAGCAGGAAGACAGGAGCCACAGATACGCAGTATTTT.